One and the same sample provided the 3 T cell receptor beta chains below, sequenced in a study of blood T cell repertoires in COVID-19. Sequenced by immunoSEQ multiplex PCR; TCRdb stores in-frame clones only, minus some. The sample yields tens of thousands of clones, 70% to 90% seen once. The material sequenced was peripheral blood. These receptors all come from a woman aged 55-70 years with acute or convalescent COVID-19.

V gene TRBV19 combines with J gene TRBJ1-5; D unclear. Germline V CDR1 and CDR2: LNHDA, SQIVND (reference sequence). The CDR3 has 14 residues. Trimming cost V 5 bases and J 2 bases, with 10 bases left between them. This CDR3 reads CASSRSEGNQPQHF. The CDR3, as DNA: TGTGCCAGTAGTCGGTCCGAGGGCAATCAGCCCCAGCATTTT.

This chain links TRBV6-5 with TRBJ1-6, with 9 positions matching TRBD1. This CDR3 is built from 15 residues. The germline V gene encodes CDR1 MNHEY and CDR2 SVGAGI. V was clipped by 7 bases and J by 7 bases; unmatched bases: 8. The CDR3 DNA reads as TGTGCCAGCAAATGGGACGACAGGGGGAATTCACCCCTCCACTTT. Protein: CASKWDDRGNSPLHF.

The rearrangement uses TRBV5-4 and TRBJ2-5, with TRBD2 matching 9 bases. Germline V gene lookup returns CDR1 SGHNT and CDR2 YYREEE (reference sequence). V lost 4 bases to trimming and J lost 2 bases; unmatched junction nucleotides: 6. This CDR3 spans 15 amino acids. The CDR3 is CASSQQRGDQETQYF. Written as DNA, the CDR3 is TGTGCCAGCAGCCAACAGCGGGGGGATCAAGAGACCCAGTACTTC.